This TCR beta chain was sequenced during a study of T cells in localized non-small cell lung cancer. Study findings and constraints: The study detected a median around 61 of the top 100 tumor clones in adjacent lung.

This clone has only one observation. Its matching antigen is unknown. Using immunoSEQ multiplex PCR, the repertoire was profiled, and TCRdb retains in-frame clones only, with some absent. This table holds 45,000 to 60,000 clones, 86% found once. This specimen consisted of peripheral blood, obtained before any cancer treatment. The clonotype originates from a woman aged 35 to 69 with stage I lung adenocarcinoma.

CDR3 loop: CASSFPSGLSGANVLTF. As DNA, the CDR3 is TGTGCCAGCAGTTTCCCTTCGGGTTTATCTGGGGCCAACGTCCTGACTTTC. The rearrangement joins TRBV28 to TRBJ2-6, with no clear D. The CDR3 covers 17 residues. Germline V CDR1 and CDR2: MDHEN, SYDVKM. The germline V and J ends were trimmed by 3 bases and 1 base, with 13 bases remaining between them.